Below are 29 T cell receptor beta chains sequenced from a single sample in a study of identical twins. Each CDR3 protein gets one entry after TCRdb re-called the 5' RACE reads with MiXCR. The table shows some 600,000 distinct CDR3 sequences, with just over 7% occurring only once. Another study also made use of these data, one on yellow fever vaccine responses in identical twins.

Sequenced input: PBMCs. The receptors come from a woman aged 18 to 35 in good health.

This clonotype showed up many times. The CDR3 sequence: CASSFHNTEAFF. CDR3 nucleotide sequence: TGTGCCAGCAGTTTCCATAACACTGAAGCTTTCTTT. The chain uses TRBV12-3 or TRBV12-4 and TRBJ1-1; D gene ambiguous. The CDR3 has 12 amino acids. V shed 3 bases and J shed 2 bases, with 4 bases lying between them.

This clonotype appeared many times. The chain carries TRBV5-1 and TRBJ2-1; 12 bases fit TRBD2. CDR3 length equals 15 residues. Germline V gene lookup returns CDR1 SGHRS and CDR2 YFSETQ. With V trimmed by 3 bases and J by 5 bases, 3 bases remained unmatched. The CDR3, as DNA: TGCGCCAGCAGCTCCAGACTAGCGGGAGACAATGAGCAGTTCTTC. Translated, it gives CASSSRLAGDNEQFF. The full variable domain, rest sourced from reference TRBV5-1 and TRBJ2-1, is KAGVTQTPRYLIKTRGQQVTLSCSPISGHRSVSWYQQTPGQGLQFLFEYFSETQRNKGNFPGRFSGRQFSNSRSEMNVSTLELGDSALYLCASSSRLAGDNEQFFGPGTRLTVL.

The CDR3 spells CASSLSGTGNFGQYF. The CDR3 DNA sequence: TGTGCCAGCAGTTTGTCCGGGACAGGGAACTTTGGGCAGTACTTC. V gene TRBV27 combines with J gene TRBJ2-7; TRBD1 agrees at 9 bases. V trimming: 3 bases; J trimming: 9 bases; junction bases outside the gene matches: 12. This CDR3 is built from 15 residues. Germline-derived CDR1 and CDR2 are MNHEY and SMNVEV (reference sequence).

The chain links TRBV20-1 to TRBJ2-5; D remains ambiguous. Germline V gene lookup returns CDR1 DFQATT and CDR2 SNEGSKA (reference sequence). The CDR3 runs 11 residues. The V gene lost 6 bases and the J gene lost 3 bases, with 8 bases spanning the gap. CDR3 sequence reads: CSAVREETQYF. The CDR3 region has the DNA TGCAGTGCGGTTCGGGAAGAGACCCAGTACTTC.

This clonotype was seen ten or more times. This chain joins TRBV12-3 or TRBV12-4 and TRBJ1-1; D might be TRBD1 (5 bases). Trimming took 3 bases from V and 6 from J, leaving 11 bases between them. This CDR3 has 13 amino acids. CDR3 residues: CASSFRREAEAFF. DNA for the CDR3: TGTGCCAGCAGTTTTCGCAGGGAGGCTGAAGCTTTCTTT.

The genes are TRBV25-1 and TRBJ2-1; TRBD1 agrees at 9 bases. The CDR3 length is 14 residues. Looked up from germline, CDR1 is MGHDK and CDR2 is SYGVNS. V lost 6 bases, J lost 8 bases, and 8 bases stayed unmatched. The CDR3: CASRSGTGLHEQFF. The CDR3 DNA reads TGTGCCAGCAGATCCGGGACAGGGTTGCATGAGCAGTTCTTC.

This clonotype has a handful of counts. The chain links TRBV10-3 to TRBJ2-7; the match to TRBD1 covers 10 bases. With V trimmed by 6 bases and J by 2 bases, 7 bases remained unmatched. The CDR3 covers 15 residues. Germline V gene sequence: CDR1 ENHRY, CDR2 SYGVKD. The CDR3 spells CAIRATGGDPYEQYF. In DNA form, the CDR3 reads TGTGCCATCAGGGCGACAGGGGGCGACCCCTACGAGCAGTACTTC.

The chain employs TRBV20-1 and TRBJ2-3, with 8 bases fitting TRBD1. Germline loops: CDR1 DFQATT, CDR2 SNEGSKA (reference sequence). V dropped 1 base and J dropped 3; count of bases not matched to a gene: 6. The CDR3 spans 15 residues. In DNA form, the CDR3 reads TGCAGTGCTAGAGGACGGACAGGGCCTACAGATACGCAGTATTTT. Its translation: CSARGRTGPTDTQYF.

This clonotype was recorded a few times. This chain connects TRBV12-3 or TRBV12-4 to TRBJ1-2; no reliable D call. Trimming pared 5 bases from V and 4 bases from J, leaving 8 bases between. The CDR3 contains 12 residues. CDR3 in DNA: TGTGCCAGCAGTAAAGGAAGCTATGGCTACACCTTC. Translated, it gives CASSKGSYGYTF.

The J gene is TRBJ2-1, the V gene TRBV6-5; 9 bases match TRBD1. Germline CDR1 MNHEY, CDR2 SVGAGI. V shed 2 bases and J 7 bases; nucleotides not matched to a gene: 9. CDR3 length: 16 amino acids. The CDR3: CASSYDGQGNGNEQFF. CDR3 in DNA: TGTGCCAGCAGTTACGATGGACAGGGGAATGGGAATGAGCAGTTCTTC.

The chain has TRBV29-1 and TRBJ2-2; 7 bases line up with TRBD1. CDR3 size: 13 residues. Germline CDR1 SQVTM, CDR2 ANQGSEA. Trimming took 4 bases from V and 4 from J; bases not matched to a gene: 3. As DNA, the CDR3 is TGCAGCGTTGTGACAGGGCTCACCGGGGAGCTGTTTTTT. It specifies CSVVTGLTGELFF.

This clonotype was counted many times. The chain carries TRBV28 and TRBJ1-4; 7 nucleotides agree with TRBD1. Germline lookup yields CDR1 MDHEN and CDR2 SYDVKM. CDR3 length equals 16 residues. V gave up 5 bases and J gave up 6 bases; unmatched junction bases: 12. CDR3 in amino acids: CASSDLATGSDEKLFF. In DNA, the CDR3 is TGTGCCAGCAGTGACCTCGCGACAGGGTCCGATGAAAAACTGTTTTTT.

This chain uses TRBV4-2 with TRBJ2-1, with D perhaps matching TRBD2 (6 bases). Germline loops: CDR1 LGHNA, CDR2 YNFKEQ. Trimming stripped 0 bases from V and 2 bases from J, with 8 bases between. This CDR3 is 15 amino acids long. The DNA for the CDR3 is TGTGCCAGCAGCCAAGAGCGGGGAACCTACAATGAGCAGTTCTTC. Protein: CASSQERGTYNEQFF.

At least ten counts were recorded for this clonotype. The V and J genes are TRBV15 and TRBJ2-5; D possibly corresponds to TRBD2 (6 bases). Germline values: CDR1 LNHNV, CDR2 YYDKDF (reference sequence). Between the trimmed V and J ends, which lost 6 bases and 0 bases, there was a span of 14 bases. This CDR3 contains 15 residues. The CDR3 DNA is TGTGCCACCAGTCTATCCGGGAGAAACCAAGAGACCCAGTACTTC. This codes for CATSLSGRNQETQYF.

There are a few counts of this clonotype. The chain links TRBV13 to TRBJ1-1; D is uncertain. The CDR3 contains 13 residues. Germline CDR1 reads PRHDT; CDR2 reads FYEKMQ (reference sequence). Trimming stripped 2 bases from V and 11 bases from J, with 15 bases between. The CDR3 bases are TGTGCCAGCAGCTTAAAATTAATGGGGATCGCTTTCTTT. This translates into CASSLKLMGIAFF.

Ten or more counts support this clonotype. This chain connects TRBV29-1 to TRBJ2-5, with D maybe TRBD1 (6 bases). The V end was cut by 4 bases, the J end by 0 bases, with 12 bases between. This CDR3 has 14 residues. Germline V gene lookup returns CDR1 SQVTM and CDR2 ANQGSEA. CDR3 sequence: CSVGVQGNQETQYF. The CDR3 DNA sequence: TGCAGCGTTGGGGTACAGGGCAACCAAGAGACCCAGTACTTC.

This clonotype occurred a few times. This rearrangement joins TRBV4-1 to TRBJ2-3; perhaps TRBD2 as D (6 bases). Per the germline V gene, CDR1 is MGHRA and CDR2 is YSYEKL. The ends were cut back, 4 bases at V and 2 bases at J, with 13 bases in the middle. CDR3 length equals 15 residues. The CDR3 nucleotides read TGCGCCAGCAGCCTACGGGACTCCAACACAGATACGCAGTATTTT. Its translation is CASSLRDSNTDTQYF.

This clonotype was counted ten times or more. The chain has TRBV27 and TRBJ2-3, with 7 positions matching TRBD2. V lost 3 bases and J lost 1; bases outside the gene matches: 7. This CDR3 has 16 amino acids. Germline V gives CDR1 MNHEY, CDR2 SMNVEV (reference sequence). The CDR3 reads CASSFLSGAGTDTQYF. Written as DNA, the CDR3 is TGTGCCAGCAGTTTCCTCAGCGGGGCGGGCACAGATACGCAGTATTTT.

This clonotype was counted a few times. The gene calls are TRBV15 and TRBJ2-5; TRBD2 aligns across 10 bases. Germline lookup yields CDR1 LNHNV and CDR2 YYDKDF (reference sequence). CDR3 length equals 19 residues. J gave up 6 bases and V 1 base, and 17 bases lay outside the gene matches. The CDR3 nucleotides read TGTGCCACCAGCAGAGCCTTCTCGGGTGCAGCGGGAGGGCCTCAGACCCAGTACTTC. It encodes CATSRAFSGAAGGPQTQYF.

The rearrangement uses TRBV7-8 and TRBJ2-3; D remains ambiguous. The CDR3 runs to 15 residues. V lost 5 bases and J lost 1, with 13 bases in between. Germline V gene sequence: CDR1 SGHVS, CDR2 FQNEAQ. The CDR3 reads CASSQPTTGTDTQYF. DNA for the CDR3: TGTGCCAGCAGCCAACCAACGACGGGCACAGATACGCAGTATTTT.

A few counts support this clonotype. The chain uses TRBV5-1 and TRBJ2-1; 8 nucleotides line up with TRBD2. V shed 1 base and J 5 bases; nucleotides not matched to a gene: 8. Germline values: CDR1 SGHRS, CDR2 YFSETQ. This CDR3 contains 16 residues. The DNA of the CDR3 is TGCGCCAGCAGCTTGAGTGCTACGGGGGGGGACAATGAGCAGTTCTTC. This gives the protein CASSLSATGGDNEQFF.

This clonotype was observed a handful of times. J is TRBJ2-5 and V is TRBV5-1; D may be TRBD1 or TRBD2 (5 bases each). The CDR3 contains 14 residues. From germline, CDR1 is SGHRS and CDR2 YFSETQ. The V end was cut by 4 bases, the J end by 3 bases, with 13 bases between. CDR3: CASSVRDGKETQYF. DNA for the CDR3: TGCGCCAGCAGCGTACGGGACGGAAAAGAGACCCAGTACTTC.

The rearrangement links TRBV24-1 to TRBJ2-2, with 11 nucleotides matching TRBD2. In germline, CDR1 is KGHDR, CDR2 SFDVKD. The length of the CDR3 is 17 residues. Trimming cost V 4 bases and J 1 base; bases outside gene matches: 4. The CDR3 nucleotides read TGTGCCACCAGTGACCCTACTAGCGGGGGGAACACCGGGGAGCTGTTTTTT. It translates to CATSDPTSGGNTGELFF.

The chain has TRBV2 and TRBJ2-2; no clear D. Germline V gene lookup returns CDR1 SNHLY and CDR2 FYNNEI. This CDR3 region has 12 residues. The V end was cut by 8 bases, the J end by 3 bases, with 7 bases between. The CDR3 region is CASPRDTGELFF. For the CDR3, the DNA is TGTGCCAGCCCAAGGGACACCGGGGAGCTGTTTTTT.

The rearrangement joins TRBV7-2 to TRBJ2-3; 8 bases agree with TRBD2. V was clipped by 0 bases and J by 5 bases; unmatched bases: 10. Looked up from germline, CDR1 is SGHTA and CDR2 is FQGNSA. This CDR3 is 17 amino acids long. The CDR3 here is CASSLARDSGARDTQYF. The CDR3 DNA sequence: TGTGCCAGCAGCTTAGCGCGGGATAGCGGGGCTAGAGATACGCAGTATTTT.

V and J are TRBV3-1 and TRBJ2-7; perhaps TRBD1 as D (5 bases). Deletions cut 2 bases from V and 7 bases from J, with 9 bases between. Germline V gives CDR1 LGHDT, CDR2 YNNKEL (reference sequence). The CDR3 length is 12 residues. CDR3 sequence: CASSQQGREQYF. The DNA of the CDR3 is TGTGCCAGCAGCCAACAGGGTCGAGAGCAGTACTTC.

This clonotype has a handful of counts. The J gene is TRBJ2-6, the V gene TRBV7-9; the D is unclear. The CDR3 loop spans 16 amino acids. With 0 bases removed from V and 4 bases from J, the gap between germline ends came to 10 bases. In germline, CDR1 is SEHNR, CDR2 FQNEAQ (reference sequence). Here the CDR3 reads CASSLASGTGANVLTF. The CDR3 nucleotides read TGTGCCAGCAGCTTAGCCTCGGGTACCGGGGCCAACGTCCTGACTTTC.

The chain combines TRBV20-1 with TRBJ2-5, with 8 bases that match TRBD2. Looked up from germline, CDR1 is DFQATT and CDR2 is SNEGSKA (reference sequence). This CDR3 has 15 residues. Trimming cost V 1 base and J 5 bases; bases outside gene matches: 9. The CDR3 DNA follows: TGCAGTGCTAGAGCGACTGGCGGGGGGTATGAGACCCAGTACTTC. Translating it yields CSARATGGGYETQYF.

The J gene is TRBJ1-2, the V gene TRBV7-9, with TRBD1 matching 7 bases. V dropped 6 bases and J dropped 8; count of bases not matched to a gene: 15. The CDR3 runs 15 residues. The germline gives CDR1 SEHNR, CDR2 FQNEAQ (reference sequence). In DNA, the CDR3 is TGTGCCAGCAGAAAACTGGGAACAGGGGATCGCGGCTACACCTTC. This codes for CASRKLGTGDRGYTF.